Following are 18 T cell receptor beta chains from one sample sequenced in a study of T cells in women clearing cervical HPV infection. Sequencing used immunoSEQ multiplex PCR; TCRdb keeps in-frame clones, though not all of them. This table holds around 20,000 clones. Sequenced: blood buffy coat. Receptor source: a woman between 18 and 69 years old with a cervical HPV16 infection that either progressed to CIN3+ or cleared (not recorded which).

A note on this clone: The read gets to within 3 residues of the CDR3 end, and the germline J gene fills in the rest. J is TRBJ1-5 and V is TRBV19; tentatively, D is TRBD1 (5 bases). This CDR3 is built from 15 residues. V lost 7 bases and J 0 bases, leaving 13 bases between the germline ends. Germline V gives CDR1 LNHDA, CDR2 SQIVND (reference sequence). The CDR3 protein is CASIATGDSNQPQHF. The sequenced CDR3 bases are TGTGCCAGTATCGCCACAGGAGATAGCAATCAGCCC.

As concerns this clone: The read gets to within 3 residues of the CDR3 end, and the germline J gene fills in the rest. The chain uses TRBV7-2 and TRBJ2-3, with a possible D match to TRBD1 (6 bases). CDR1 and CDR2 from the germline V gene are SGHTA and FQGNSA. The CDR3 length is 14 residues. The CDR3 sequence is CASSGRGPNQPQYF. The covered CDR3 bases are TGTGCCAGCAGCGGCAGGGGACCCAATCAGCCG.

As to this clone: Read data end 3 residues before the CDR3 end; the end is taken from the germline J gene. V usage is TRBV7-6 and J usage is TRBJ1-2; D is perhaps TRBD1 (5 bases). This CDR3 has 14 residues. Per germline, CDR1 SGHVS and CDR2 FNYEAQ. The CDR3 protein is CASSLRGTHNDYTF. Partial CDR3 DNA: TGTGCCAGCAGCTTGCGGGGGACTCACAATGAC. Full variable domain (rest looked up from reference TRBV7-6 and TRBJ1-2): GAGVSQSPRYKVTKRGQDVALRCDPISGHVSLYWYRQALGQGPEFLTYFNYEAQQDKSGLPNDRFSAERPEGSISTLTIQRTEQRDSAMYRCASSLRGTHNDYTFGSGTRLTVV.

As to this clone: The CDR3 is cut off 3 residues early in the read; its end comes from the germline J gene. This rearrangement joins TRBV7-9 to TRBJ2-1; TRBD1 might be the D (6 bases). Trimming left V 5 bases short and J 7 bases short, with 9 bases between. In germline, CDR1 is SEHNR, CDR2 FQNEAQ (reference sequence). The CDR3 has 12 amino acids. CDR3: CASSLTGNEQFF. The part of the CDR3 DNA that was read is TGTGCCAGCAGCCTTACAGGGAATGAG. Using reference TRBV7-9 and TRBJ2-1 for the parts outside the CDR3, the full variable domain is DTGVSQNPRHKITKRGQNVTFRCDPISEHNRLYWYRQTLGQGPEFLTYFQNEAQLEKSRLLSDRFSAERPKGSFSTLEIQRTEQGDSAMYLCASSLTGNEQFFGPGTRLTVL.

As concerns this clone: The read comes to an end 3 residues before the CDR3 does, leaving the germline J gene to fill in the end. The rearrangement joins TRBV29-1 to TRBJ2-5, with D possibly matching TRBD2 (6 bases). The V end lost 7 bases, the J end lost 1 base, and 19 bases lay between the germline ends. Germline V gives CDR1 SQVTM, CDR2 ANQGSEA. This CDR3 contains 15 residues. The sequenced part of the CDR3 DNA is TGCAGCGCCGCCCGCGGGGCGAACACCCAAGAGACC. It translates to CSAARGANTQET. From start to end, the CDR3 is CSAARGANTQETQYF.

A remark on this clone: The read comes to an end 3 residues before the CDR3 does, leaving the germline J gene to fill in the end. The chain employs TRBV28 and TRBJ1-1; 9 nucleotides align to TRBD1. There are 13 residues in the CDR3. Trimming took 6 bases from V and 4 from J; bases not matched to a gene: 3. The germline gives CDR1 MDHEN, CDR2 SYDVKM. This chain's CDR3 is CASRWTGATEAFF. The covered CDR3 bases are TGTGCCAGCAGGTGGACAGGGGCCACTGAA.

A word on this clone: From the germline J gene comes the end of the CDR3, since the read stops 3 residues before it. The chain has TRBV7-2 and TRBJ2-3, with a weak D call TRBD2 (6 bases). The CDR3 consists of 15 residues. V gave up 1 base and J gave up 4 bases, with 12 bases separating them. CDR1 SGHTA and CDR2 FQGNSA come from the germline V gene. CDR3 DNA (partial): TGTGCCAGCAGCTTAGTAAACGCGGGGCCAGATACG. Its translation: CASSLVNAGPDT. The CDR3 in its entirety is CASSLVNAGPDTQYF.

About this clone: The CDR3 goes on 3 residues after the read ends, and that part is filled in from the germline J gene. The genes are TRBV10-3 and TRBJ1-6; D unresolved. Germline CDR1 reads ENHRY; CDR2 reads SYGVKD. There are 15 residues in the CDR3. Trimming took 3 bases from V and 6 from J, leaving 12 bases between them. The CDR3 sequence is CAISERVGPNSPLHF. The sequenced CDR3 bases are TGTGCCATCAGTGAAAGGGTCGGTCCTAATTCACCC.

A remark on this clone: The CDR3 is cut off 3 residues early in the read; its end comes from the germline J gene. The gene calls are TRBV4-1 and TRBJ1-2, with D possibly being TRBD1 (5 bases). Germline V gene lookup returns CDR1 MGHRA and CDR2 YSYEKL. The CDR3 length is 13 residues. V was cut by 0 bases and J by 4 bases, with 6 bases left in between. The CDR3 protein is CASSQDRGYGYTF. Incomplete CDR3 DNA: TGCGCCAGCAGCCAAGATAGGGGCTATGGC.

As for this clone: The read falls 3 residues short of the CDR3 end, and the missing part is taken from the germline J gene. The V call is TRBV7-9, the J call TRBJ2-5, with 9 bases lining up with TRBD1. Germline CDR1 SEHNR, CDR2 FQNEAQ (reference sequence). Unmatched junction bases numbered 11, after V lost 5 bases and J lost 7 bases. The CDR3 has 15 amino acids. CDR3 DNA (partial): TGTGCCAGCAGCAAAAAGGGACAGGGTGCAAGGACC. Translated, it gives CASSKKGQGART. The full-length CDR3 reads as CASSKKGQGARTQYF.

A note on this clone: The observed sequence ends 3 residues before the CDR3 terminus, with the missing tail filled in from the germline J gene. The chain has TRBV18 and TRBJ2-3; 9 positions agree with TRBD2. J lost 2 bases, V lost 3 bases, and 6 bases had no gene match. The germline V gene encodes CDR1 KGHSH and CDR2 LQKENI. This CDR3 contains 16 residues. CDR3: CASSPRSSGDTDTQYF. The CDR3 DNA, read in part, is TGTGCCAGCTCACCCCGGTCTAGCGGGGACACAGATACG.

Details on this clone: The CDR3 extends 3 residues past the end of the read, so its final part is completed from the germline J gene. This chain links TRBV12-3 or TRBV12-4 with TRBJ2-2; 10 nucleotides match TRBD1. This CDR3 is 17 amino acids long. With V trimmed by 6 bases and J by 6 bases, 13 bases remained unmatched. The CDR3 region is CASRPQTGGVSAGELFF. The CDR3 bases that were read are TGTGCCAGCAGACCCCAGACAGGGGGCGTAAGTGCCGGGGAG.

With respect to this clone: The junction departs from the called germline gene at one end, perhaps through a read error. The read terminates 3 residues ahead of where the CDR3 ends, so the germline J gene completes it. The J gene is TRBJ2-7, the V gene TRBV29-1; a possible D gene is TRBD2 (5 bases). CDR1 and CDR2 (germline): SQVTM, ANQGSEA. The CDR3 contains 13 residues. The CDR3 region is CSVEGPSSSEQYF. The sequenced part of the CDR3 DNA is TGCAGCGTTGAAGGACCTAGCTCCTCCGAG.

As regards this clone: The CDR3 end lies 3 residues beyond the end of the read and is filled in from the germline J gene. The J gene is TRBJ2-3, the V gene TRBV4-1; 10 bases align to TRBD2. Germline-derived CDR1 and CDR2 are MGHRA and YSYEKL. This CDR3 is 17 amino acids long. J lost 2 bases, V lost 1 base, and 6 bases had no gene match. CDR3 protein: CASSQAQAGGNTDTQYF. The DNA read from the CDR3 is TGCGCCAGCAGCCAAGCCCAAGCGGGGGGGAACACAGATACG.

Note on this clone: The read finishes 3 residues shy of the CDR3 end, and the germline J gene is used to complete it. V usage is TRBV9 and J usage is TRBJ2-7; 12 nucleotides line up with TRBD2. Germline CDR1 reads SGDLS; CDR2 reads YYNGEE. The V gene end was trimmed by 3 bases and the J gene end by 3 bases; junction bases not matched to a gene: 10. The CDR3 consists of 17 residues. CDR3 protein: CASSAGFLTSGGYEQYF. The covered CDR3 bases are TGTGCCAGCAGCGCGGGATTTTTGACTAGCGGGGGCTACGAG.

For this clone: The CDR3 end is not reached by the read, which stops 3 residues before it; the germline J gene fills it in. The chain combines TRBV7-9 with TRBJ2-5; D not certain. The CDR3 is 11 residues long. The V end lost 5 bases, the J end lost 1 base, and 2 bases lay between the germline ends. CDR1 and CDR2 (germline): SEHNR, FQNEAQ (reference sequence). The covered CDR3 bases are TGTGCCAGCAGCCGCCAAGAGACC. Translating it yields CASSRQET. The whole CDR3 sequence is CASSRQETQYF.

As regards this clone: The read halts 3 residues ahead of the CDR3 end, with the missing end drawn from the germline J gene. The J gene is TRBJ2-1, the V gene TRBV20-1; 9 nucleotides match TRBD1. Trimming cost V 0 bases and J 5 bases; bases outside gene matches: 5. Germline CDR1 DFQATT, CDR2 SNEGSKA (reference sequence). This CDR3 contains 15 residues. The CDR3 bases that were read are TGCAGTGCTAGAGACGGAGACAGGGGGAACAATGAG. It specifies CSARDGDRGNNE. The entire CDR3 sequence reads CSARDGDRGNNEQFF.

With regard to this clone: The CDR3 is cut off 3 residues early in the read; its end comes from the germline J gene. V usage is TRBV5-1 and J usage is TRBJ1-2; D remains ambiguous. CDR3 length: 15 amino acids. CDR1 and CDR2 (germline): SGHRS, YFSETQ. CDR3 in amino acids: CASSLDRQVSYRYTF. Partial CDR3 DNA: TGCGCCAGCAGCTTGGATCGGCAGGTTTCGTATCGC.